The clone carrying this T cell receptor (beta chain) was picked up a small number of times. Profiled with immunoSEQ multiplex PCR; TCRdb holds only in-frame clones, not every one. The sample records about 84,000 clones, approximately 88% being singletons. CDR1 is MDHEN, CDR2 SYDVKM, per germline. The V gene end was trimmed by 6 bases and the J gene end by 1 base; junction bases not matched to a gene: 9. This CDR3 region has 16 residues. These data are taken from a study of OX40 agonist ivuxolimab in advanced cancers. Study-level information: One patient with hepatocellular carcinoma and two with cutaneous melanoma, three in all, had partial responses.

The receptor's source is an adult with an advanced solid tumor such as melanoma, head and neck, liver or kidney cancer. The sample in question was CD4+ or CD8+ T cells sorted from blood, obtained in a trial of the OX40 agonist ivuxolimab. The chain uses TRBV28 and TRBJ1-1; 9 bases align to TRBD1. CDR3 coding DNA: TGTGCCAGCAGACCGGGACAGGGAAAAGGGAACACTGAAGCTTTCTTT. Its translation is CASRPGQGKGNTEAFF.